The 30 T cell receptor beta chains below were found in one sample sequenced in a study of OX40 agonist ivuxolimab in advanced cancers. Using immunoSEQ multiplex PCR, the repertoire was profiled, and TCRdb retains in-frame clones only, with some absent. Of tens of thousands of clones listed, 89% are singletons. The sample here was CD4+ or CD8+ T cells sorted from blood, taken in a trial of the OX40 agonist ivuxolimab. The receptors were gathered from an adult with an advanced solid tumor such as melanoma, head and neck, liver or kidney cancer.

The gene calls are TRBV28 and TRBJ1-1; a possible D gene is TRBD1 (6 bases). This CDR3 has 13 residues. Germline CDR1 MDHEN, CDR2 SYDVKM. V was trimmed by 1 base and J by 5 bases, leaving 8 bases between them. The CDR3 DNA is TGTGCCAGCAGTTTATCCGACAGGACTGAAGCTTTCTTT. Its protein is CASSLSDRTEAFF.

The chain combines TRBV29-1 with TRBJ1-1, with 8 bases aligning to TRBD1. Germline loops: CDR1 SQVTM, CDR2 ANQGSEA. The CDR3 loop spans 17 amino acids. Trimming removed 8 bases from V and 1 base from J; junction bases left unmatched: 18. The CDR3 DNA is TGCAGCCCCCGCCAGGGGGCAAAGTCACGGGAGAACACTGAAGCTTTCTTT. It codes for CSPRQGAKSRENTEAFF.

The V call is TRBV7-9, the J call TRBJ1-5, with D uncertain. Germline V CDR1 and CDR2: SEHNR, FQNEAQ (reference sequence). The CDR3 loop spans 14 amino acids. The V end lost 2 bases, the J end lost 7 bases, and 12 bases lay between the germline ends. The CDR3 spells CASSLYTSSQPQHF. The CDR3 DNA is TGTGCCAGCAGCTTATACACCTCAAGCCAGCCCCAGCATTTT. The variable domain in full, completed from reference TRBV7-9 and TRBJ1-5, reads DTGVSQNPRHKITKRGQNVTFRCDPISEHNRLYWYRQTLGQGPEFLTYFQNEAQLEKSRLLSDRFSAERPKGSFSTLEIQRTEQGDSAMYLCASSLYTSSQPQHFGDGTRLSIL.

The rearrangement joins TRBV19 to TRBJ2-3; D unclear. The CDR3 is 13 amino acids. The germline gives CDR1 LNHDA, CDR2 SQIVND (reference sequence). V was trimmed by 0 bases and J by 2 bases, leaving 3 bases between them. The CDR3 loop is CASSIDTTDTQYF. In DNA form, the CDR3 reads TGTGCCAGTAGTATAGATACCACAGATACGCAGTATTTT.

V gene TRBV18 combines with J gene TRBJ2-1; D is tentatively TRBD1 or TRBD2 (5 bases each). V lost 0 bases and J 7 bases, leaving 13 bases between the germline ends. The CDR3 totals 15 residues. CDR1 is KGHSH, CDR2 LQKENI, per germline. The CDR3 reads CASSPPGGNRNEQFF. DNA of the CDR3: TGTGCCAGCTCACCACCCGGAGGTAACAGGAATGAGCAGTTCTTC.

The V gene is TRBV28, the J gene TRBJ1-2; D gene unclear. CDR1 is MDHEN and CDR2 is SYDVKM in the germline V gene. The CDR3 extends over 11 amino acids. Trimming removed 2 bases at V and 14 bases at J, with 12 bases between. The CDR3 nucleotides are TGTGCCAGCAGTTTAATGGAGTTACGTACCTTC. As protein: CASSLMELRTF.

The chain is built from TRBV12-5 and TRBJ1-4, with D perhaps TRBD1 (6 bases). V lost 9 bases to trimming and J lost 1 base, with 6 bases between them. Germline V CDR1 and CDR2: LGHNT, FRNRAP. This CDR3 spans 12 amino acids. CDR3: CASRGTNEKLFF. The CDR3 nucleotides read TGTGCTAGCAGGGGAACTAATGAAAAACTGTTTTTT.

This chain uses TRBV9 with TRBJ2-5, with D hard to call. V was clipped by 4 bases and J by 1 base, with 8 bases between them. Germline V gives CDR1 SGDLS, CDR2 YYNGEE. The CDR3 length is 13 residues. CDR3 protein: CASSQVPQETQYF. DNA for the CDR3: TGTGCCAGCAGCCAAGTTCCCCAAGAGACCCAGTACTTC.

The chain uses TRBV6-5 and TRBJ2-5; 10 bases line up with TRBD2. This CDR3 is 16 amino acids long. J gave up 5 bases and V 0 bases, and 6 bases lay outside the gene matches. The germline V gene encodes CDR1 MNHEY and CDR2 SVGAGI. CDR3 sequence reads: CASSYSPSGSGETQYF. CDR3 sequence (DNA): TGTGCCAGCAGTTACTCGCCTAGCGGGAGTGGCGAGACCCAGTACTTC.

The chain combines TRBV2 with TRBJ2-1; 10 positions agree with TRBD2. J was trimmed by 5 bases and V by 3 bases; bases with no gene match: 4. Per germline, CDR1 SNHLY and CDR2 FYNNEI. This CDR3 contains 15 residues. The CDR3 DNA is TGTGCCAGCAGTGAGGGACTAGCGTCACACAATGAGCAGTTCTTC. Encoded protein: CASSEGLASHNEQFF.

The chain combines TRBV9 with TRBJ2-5, with D unresolved. This CDR3 spans 16 amino acids. V shed 4 bases and J shed 2 bases, with 18 bases lying between them. CDR1 SGDLS and CDR2 YYNGEE come from the germline V gene. For the CDR3, the DNA is TGTGCCAGCAGCACCAATCACCTAGACGCACAAGAGACCCAGTACTTC. Its translation: CASSTNHLDAQETQYF.

The V gene is TRBV7-9, the J gene TRBJ2-2, with D unclear. Trimming pared 1 base from V and 7 bases from J, leaving 4 bases between. The CDR3 covers 12 residues. Germline V gives CDR1 SEHNR, CDR2 FQNEAQ (reference sequence). CDR3 amino acids: CASSLDDGELFF. CDR3 DNA: TGTGCCAGCAGCTTAGATGACGGGGAGCTGTTTTTT.

This chain links TRBV7-9 with TRBJ2-7; the D gene is possibly TRBD1 (6 bases). CDR1 SEHNR and CDR2 FQNEAQ come from the germline V gene (reference sequence). Trimming pared 1 base from V and 3 bases from J, leaving 13 bases between. The CDR3 has 15 amino acids. The CDR3 loop is CASSLVVQGFYEQYF. The CDR3 DNA sequence: TGTGCCAGCAGCTTAGTGGTGCAGGGGTTCTACGAGCAGTACTTC.

The rearrangement uses TRBV6-5 and TRBJ2-3, with D maybe TRBD2 (6 bases). The germline V gene has CDR1 MNHEY and CDR2 SVGAGI. CDR3 length: 13 residues. V was trimmed by 6 bases and J by 4 bases, leaving 11 bases between them. CDR3 protein: CASRRLGPDTQYF. CDR3 sequence (DNA): TGTGCCAGCAGACGACTAGGGCCAGATACGCAGTATTTT.

The rearrangement uses TRBV29-1 and TRBJ2-7, with TRBD1 identical over 8 bases. V lost 2 bases and J lost 2; bases outside the gene matches: 11. Germline values: CDR1 SQVTM, CDR2 ANQGSEA. The CDR3 extends over 16 amino acids. The CDR3 sequence: CSVELYGQGGTYEQYF. CDR3 sequence (DNA): TGCAGCGTTGAATTATACGGACAGGGTGGCACCTACGAGCAGTACTTC.

The V gene is TRBV27, the J gene TRBJ2-3, with 8 bases fitting TRBD2. This CDR3 spans 15 amino acids. Germline lookup yields CDR1 MNHEY and CDR2 SMNVEV (reference sequence). The ends lost 6 bases at V and 2 bases at J; junction bases unmatched: 7. CDR3 in amino acids: CASSLLAGLTDTQYF. In nucleotides, the CDR3 is TGTGCCAGCAGCCTTCTAGCGGGCCTCACAGATACGCAGTATTTT.

About this clone itself: Mismatch with germline at one junction end may stem from a read error. V is TRBV27 and J is TRBJ2-7, with 7 bases identical to TRBD1. This CDR3 has 13 amino acids. Germline-derived CDR1 and CDR2 are MNHEY and SMNVEV (reference sequence). The CDR3 here is CASSISTGWEQYF. The CDR3, as DNA: TGTGCCAGCAGTATATCGACAGGGTGGGAGCAGTACTTC.

The chain recombines TRBV5-6 with TRBJ2-7, with 10 bases aligning to TRBD1. This CDR3 comprises 14 residues. Unmatched junction bases numbered 5, after V lost 2 bases and J lost 6 bases. Germline V gene sequence: CDR1 SGHDT, CDR2 YYEEEE. The CDR3 coding sequence is TGTGCCAGCAGCTTAGGGACAGGGGCGGGCGAGCAGTACTTC. Translated: CASSLGTGAGEQYF.

The chain has TRBV19 and TRBJ2-2, with D perhaps assigned TRBD1 or TRBD2 (6 bases each). The germline V gene has CDR1 LNHDA and CDR2 SQIVND (reference sequence). The ends were cut back, 1 base at V and 1 base at J, with 10 bases in the middle. The CDR3 covers 16 residues. CDR3 protein: CASSIVRGRNTGELFF. The CDR3 DNA follows: TGTGCCAGTAGTATAGTCCGGGGGCGGAACACCGGGGAGCTGTTTTTT.

J is TRBJ2-1 and V is TRBV7-8, with 12 bases aligning to TRBD1. The CDR3 runs 19 residues. CDR1 SGHVS and CDR2 FQNEAQ come from the germline V gene. V was pared by 10 bases and J by 8 bases, with 24 bases of the junction left unmatched. CDR3 sequence: CATMGTGGFSGGPGDEQFF. The CDR3 region has the DNA TGTGCCACCATGGGGACAGGGGGCTTTAGCGGAGGGCCCGGCGATGAGCAGTTCTTC.

CDR3 DNA sequence: TGTGCCAGCAGGTTGGCTACGGGAGGTCCCTACGAGCAGTACTTC. Its protein product is CASRLATGGPYEQYF. This sequence joins TRBV11-2 and TRBJ2-7; the match to TRBD2 covers 7 bases. The junction had 10 bases not matched to a gene; V was cut back by 6 bases and J by 2 bases. In germline, CDR1 is SGHAT, CDR2 FQNNGV. The CDR3 is 15 residues long.

CDR3 loop: CASSPPQVAGWPDTQYF. CDR3 nucleotides: TGTGCCAGTAGTCCACCCCAGGTAGCGGGCTGGCCAGATACGCAGTATTTT. The chain is built from TRBV19 and TRBJ2-3, with 7 bases fitting TRBD2. The ends lost 5 bases at V and 4 bases at J; junction bases unmatched: 15. This CDR3 has 17 amino acids. The germline CDR1 and CDR2 sequences are LNHDA and SQIVND (reference sequence).

The gene calls are TRBV19 and TRBJ2-3, with D maybe TRBD2 (6 bases). Trimming cost V 0 bases and J 1 base, with 8 bases left between them. Germline CDR1 is LNHDA and CDR2 is SQIVND (reference sequence). The CDR3 is made up of 15 amino acids. The CDR3 reads CASSIDPGGTDTQYF. CDR3 nucleotide sequence: TGTGCCAGTAGTATAGATCCGGGAGGCACAGATACGCAGTATTTT.

The rearrangement joins TRBV29-1 to TRBJ2-2; D not resolved. Trimming left V 8 bases short and J 2 bases short, with 12 bases between. This CDR3 contains 13 residues. CDR1 SQVTM and CDR2 ANQGSEA come from the germline V gene. CDR3 protein: CSLRLPNTGELFF. The CDR3 nucleotides are TGCAGCCTTCGACTCCCAAACACCGGGGAGCTGTTTTTT.

The genes are TRBV6-5 and TRBJ1-5; D possibly corresponds to TRBD1 (5 bases). V lost 6 bases and J 2 bases, leaving 11 bases between the germline ends. The CDR3 is made up of 14 amino acids. Germline lookup yields CDR1 MNHEY and CDR2 SVGAGI. CDR3 nucleotides: TGTGCCAGCAGGGGCGGGGGAGGCAATCAGCCCCAGCATTTT. This sequence encodes CASRGGGGNQPQHF.

The chain couples TRBV10-1 to TRBJ2-2; 7 bases fit TRBD1. The germline V gene has CDR1 WNHNN and CDR2 SYGVQD (reference sequence). The CDR3 consists of 16 residues. V lost 0 bases and J lost 1; bases outside the gene matches: 2. The CDR3 DNA sequence: TGCGCCAGCAGTGAGTCGGACAGGAAGAACACCGGGGAGCTGTTTTTT. It specifies CASSESDRKNTGELFF.

V gene TRBV19 combines with J gene TRBJ2-7, with TRBD2 matching over 8 bases. Trimming took 4 bases from V and 0 from J; bases not matched to a gene: 5. The CDR3 is made up of 15 amino acids. From germline, CDR1 is LNHDA and CDR2 SQIVND (reference sequence). The CDR3: CASSTLADLSYEQYF. DNA for the CDR3: TGTGCCAGTAGTACACTAGCGGATCTCTCCTACGAGCAGTACTTC.

This rearrangement joins TRBV11-2 to TRBJ2-7; 10 positions match TRBD1. Germline assignment: CDR1 SGHAT and CDR2 FQNNGV. This CDR3 has 14 residues. The V gene end was trimmed by 5 bases and the J gene end by 7 bases; junction bases not matched to a gene: 8. The CDR3 DNA reads as TGTGCCAGCAGCCAGGGACAGGGGATGGGGGAGCAGTACTTC. Protein product: CASSQGQGMGEQYF.

CDR3 sequence (DNA): TGTGCCAGCAGTGAACCGGGACAGGGGATTTTCTCTGGAAACACCATATATTTT. Protein: CASSEPGQGIFSGNTIYF. V usage is TRBV6-1 and J usage is TRBJ1-3; 10 positions match TRBD1. The CDR3 is 18 residues long. The V and J ends lost 2 bases and 0 bases, in that order; junction bases with no gene match: 7. Germline V gene sequence: CDR1 MNHNS, CDR2 SASEGT.

The chain carries TRBV27 and TRBJ2-3; TRBD2 might be the D (6 bases). V lost 2 bases and J 7 bases, leaving 16 bases between the germline ends. There are 15 residues in the CDR3. Germline CDR1 is MNHEY and CDR2 is SMNVEV (reference sequence). The CDR3 DNA is TGTGCCAGCAGTTTAACAACGGGAGAATTGAATACGCAGTATTTT. Its translation: CASSLTTGELNTQYF.